These T cell receptor beta chains were read from a single sample in a study of cytomegalovirus exposure and HLA in healthy donors. Measured with immunoSEQ multiplex PCR; TCRdb has only the in-frame clones, and not every one. The sample lists fewer than 40,000 clones, about 60% seen once, with about a fifth in the top ten. Material for sequencing was PBMCs. These receptors were taken from a man aged 50 or older in good health and CMV-seropositive. Both conserved end residues are part of each CDR3. Fields, in order: J gene, clone size, V gene, CDR3 protein. Size is stated for part of the rows, as once, few or many counts, or as a class when the clone is expanded.

J gene: TRBJ2-3; clone size: -; V gene: TRBV5-4; CDR3 protein: CASSGGGASTDTQYF
J gene: TRBJ2-3; clone size: few; V gene: TRBV6-6; CDR3 protein: CASSYSATDTQYF
J gene: TRBJ2-5; clone size: -; V gene: TRBV28; CDR3 protein: CASSPFYLAGAQETQYF
J gene: TRBJ1-1; clone size: -; V gene: TRBV11-2; CDR3 protein: CASSLSNQGAAFF
J gene: TRBJ1-5; clone size: -; V gene: TRBV11-2; CDR3 protein: CASSPGQSSTPQHF
J gene: TRBJ1-2; clone size: -; V gene: TRBV28; CDR3 protein: CASSLAGPTQVHGYTF
J gene: TRBJ1-2; clone size: once; V gene: TRBV4-2; CDR3 protein: CASSQDHGTPYGYTF
J gene: TRBJ2-7; clone size: -; V gene: TRBV13; CDR3 protein: CASSSGTPSYEQYF
J gene: TRBJ1-5; clone size: once; V gene: TRBV5-1; CDR3 protein: CASSRDATGPQHF
J gene: TRBJ2-5; clone size: once; V gene: TRBV11-2; CDR3 protein: CASSLARTGVYF
J gene: TRBJ1-2; clone size: -; V gene: TRBV30; CDR3 protein: CAWSVQGRVNYGYTF
J gene: TRBJ1-1; clone size: -; V gene: TRBV23-1; CDR3 protein: CASSHSEAFF
J gene: TRBJ2-1; clone size: -; V gene: TRBV10-3; CDR3 protein: CAIRAGTTSYNEQFF
J gene: TRBJ1-4; clone size: -; V gene: TRBV4-3; CDR3 protein: CASSQVEHSEGEKLFF
J gene: TRBJ2-2; clone size: -; V gene: TRBV4-2; CDR3 protein: CASSLQREGHTTGELFF
J gene: TRBJ1-5; clone size: -; V gene: TRBV27; CDR3 protein: CASSSGTGKQPQHF
J gene: TRBJ1-4; clone size: -; V gene: TRBV4-1; CDR3 protein: CASSQDRTTTNEKLFF
J gene: TRBJ2-1; clone size: -; V gene: TRBV4-1; CDR3 protein: CASSPGSILAGTYTKNEQFF
J gene: TRBJ1-4; clone size: few; V gene: TRBV6-5; CDR3 protein: CASSSGVYGEKLFF
J gene: TRBJ2-5; clone size: -; V gene: TRBV4-1; CDR3 protein: CASSQTGVQTQYF
J gene: TRBJ2-1; clone size: -; V gene: TRBV6-5; CDR3 protein: CASSLYSGSIYEQFF
J gene: TRBJ1-5; clone size: few; V gene: TRBV2; CDR3 protein: CASGQRQALGQPQHF
J gene: TRBJ2-3; clone size: few; V gene: TRBV29-1; CDR3 protein: CSVDPGLKRADTQYF
J gene: TRBJ2-7; clone size: -; V gene: TRBV28; CDR3 protein: CASSSFESGRGLGEQYF
J gene: TRBJ1-5; clone size: -; V gene: TRBV4-1; CDR3 protein: CASSQQDSSYQPQHF
J gene: TRBJ1-1; clone size: few; V gene: TRBV2; CDR3 protein: CASSQDSTEAFF
J gene: TRBJ2-7; clone size: -; V gene: TRBV6-6; CDR3 protein: CASSRTGTSSYEQYF
J gene: TRBJ2-1; clone size: -; V gene: TRBV30; CDR3 protein: CAWESGGHEQFF
J gene: TRBJ1-1; clone size: -; V gene: TRBV7-6; CDR3 protein: CASSLRQGNTEAFF
J gene: TRBJ1-5; clone size: -; V gene: TRBV2; CDR3 protein: CASKDRANQPQHF
J gene: TRBJ2-5; clone size: -; V gene: TRBV18; CDR3 protein: CASSPPAEQETQYF
J gene: TRBJ1-4; clone size: -; V gene: TRBV4-1; CDR3 protein: CASSQGRPGQGGEKLFF
J gene: TRBJ2-5; clone size: -; V gene: TRBV5-1; CDR3 protein: CASSLGSGRETQYF
J gene: TRBJ2-3; clone size: -; V gene: TRBV7-9; CDR3 protein: CASSVTRGGIPDTQYF
J gene: TRBJ2-7; clone size: -; V gene: TRBV30; CDR3 protein: CAWGRGEQYF
J gene: TRBJ2-3; clone size: few; V gene: TRBV29-1; CDR3 protein: CSVESGTDTQYF
J gene: TRBJ2-3; clone size: -; V gene: TRBV30; CDR3 protein: CASSAGSGTDTQYF
J gene: TRBJ1-2; clone size: -; V gene: TRBV5-6; CDR3 protein: CASSLVTQYGYTF
J gene: TRBJ2-5; clone size: -; V gene: TRBV30; CDR3 protein: CAWTRTSARQETQYF
J gene: TRBJ2-1; clone size: -; V gene: TRBV4-1; CDR3 protein: CASSHYRGNEQFF
J gene: TRBJ1-2; clone size: -; V gene: TRBV7-2; CDR3 protein: CASSLDRTGVGYTF
J gene: TRBJ1-1; clone size: -; V gene: TRBV6-1; CDR3 protein: CASSERGTEAFF
J gene: TRBJ1-4; clone size: -; V gene: TRBV6-5; CDR3 protein: CASSYEPGGEKLFF
J gene: TRBJ2-7; clone size: -; V gene: TRBV29-1; CDR3 protein: CSVADRDHEQYF
J gene: TRBJ2-3; clone size: few; V gene: TRBV4-1; CDR3 protein: CASSQTGVSTDTQYF
J gene: TRBJ2-4; clone size: -; V gene: TRBV30; CDR3 protein: CAWSVLEAKNIQYF
J gene: TRBJ2-3; clone size: -; V gene: TRBV18; CDR3 protein: CASSPEGGSITDTQYF
J gene: TRBJ2-7; clone size: -; V gene: TRBV7-2; CDR3 protein: CASSLRGGGSSYEQYF